The 10 T cell receptor beta chains presented below share a single source sample, sequenced in a study of post-analysis software for immune sequencing data. Study-level findings and limits: A handful of TRBV segments, including TRBV5-6, TRBV5-1 and TRBV20-1, were more frequent in patients than controls.

TCR beta cDNA libraries had unique molecular identifiers. MiXCR was run by TCRdb on the PCR reads, yielding one entry per CDR3 protein. Here the sample spans a few hundred thousand distinct CDR3 sequences, less than 45% being singletons. For these receptors, no antigen is known. The specimen was blood. These receptors originate from a girl under 18 with multiple sclerosis.

The J gene is TRBJ2-6, the V gene TRBV28; perhaps TRBD2 as D (7 bases). The V gene lost 8 bases and the J gene lost 2 bases, with 13 bases spanning the gap. Germline CDR1 MDHEN, CDR2 SYDVKM. The CDR3 extends over 15 amino acids. CDR3 residues: CASVGGGTGANVLTF. The CDR3 DNA is TGTGCCAGCGTAGGGGGAGGGACTGGGGCCAACGTCCTGACTTTC.

The rearrangement links TRBV28 to TRBJ1-6, with D possibly being TRBD1 (5 bases). This CDR3 contains 20 residues. CDR1 MDHEN and CDR2 SYDVKM come from the germline V gene. Trimming stripped 7 bases from V and 10 bases from J, with 35 bases between. DNA for the CDR3: TGTGCCAGCACCACATATTTCGGTGGAGGGGAAGGTGAAAATTACTCACCCCTCCACTTT. Residues: CASTTYFGGGEGENYSPLHF.

The chain combines TRBV10-3 with TRBJ1-4; D gene ambiguous. The V and J ends lost 5 bases and 2 bases respectively, with 6 bases between them. This CDR3 is 13 amino acids long. The germline gives CDR1 ENHRY, CDR2 SYGVKD. The CDR3 here is CAISKDTNEKLFF. CDR3 DNA: TGTGCCATCAGTAAGGATACTAATGAAAAACTGTTTTTT.

This clonotype was seen only a few times. The genes are TRBV5-1 and TRBJ2-6; D call uncertain. From germline, CDR1 is SGHRS and CDR2 YFSETQ. The CDR3 is 16 residues long. Trimming stripped 0 bases from V and 0 bases from J, with 7 bases between. The CDR3 sequence is CASSLEAISGANVLTF. The CDR3 DNA sequence: TGCGCCAGCAGCTTGGAAGCCATCTCTGGGGCCAACGTCCTGACTTTC.

A note on this clonotype: Relative to the germline gene, one junction end is altered; a read error may explain this. The chain employs TRBV7-8 and TRBJ1-2, with a tentative D call TRBD1 (6 bases). This CDR3 region has 16 residues. Per germline, CDR1 SGHVS and CDR2 FQNEAQ. The CDR3 region is CASSLEAWGLDYGYTF. Here the CDR3 DNA reads TGTGCCAGTAGCTTAGAGGCGTGGGGGCTCGACTATGGCTACACCTTC.

CDR3: CASTRAGAYNEQFF. The CDR3 nucleotides are TGTGCCAGCACACGGGCTGGGGCCTACAATGAGCAGTTCTTC. The chain uses TRBV28 and TRBJ2-1, with D uncertain. This CDR3 has 14 amino acids. Germline CDR1 and CDR2: MDHEN and SYDVKM. Trimming took 7 bases from V and 2 from J, leaving 12 bases between them.

This clonotype appeared a few times. The genes are TRBV20-1 and TRBJ2-7; D is uncertain. Germline V gives CDR1 DFQATT, CDR2 SNEGSKA (reference sequence). The CDR3 consists of 15 residues. V lost 7 bases to trimming and J lost 2 bases, with 21 bases between them. The CDR3 sequence: CSVSPQTSPTYEQYF. For the CDR3, the DNA is TGCAGTGTCAGCCCGCAGACTTCCCCGACCTACGAGCAGTACTTC.

CDR3 region: CASSPIRGQNYGYTF. In DNA, the CDR3 is TGTGCCAGCAGCCCTATACGCGGACAGAACTATGGCTACACCTTC. The V gene is TRBV7-9, the J gene TRBJ1-2, with D perhaps TRBD1 (6 bases). Trimming pared 5 bases from V and 2 bases from J, leaving 15 bases between. CDR3 length equals 15 residues. The germline CDR1 and CDR2 sequences are SEHNR and FQNEAQ (reference sequence).

V is TRBV11-2 and J is TRBJ2-1; TRBD2 matches 9 bases. J lost 8 bases, V lost 5 bases, and 16 bases had no gene match. Germline-derived CDR1 and CDR2 are SGHAT and FQNNGV. The CDR3 has 17 residues. The CDR3 coding sequence is TGTGCCAGCAGCGCCATCGGCGGGCGGGAGGGAGAGGATGAGCAGTTCTTC. This gives the protein CASSAIGGREGEDEQFF.

In the case of this clonotype: A much larger clone lies a single base off, so this may be a read error. The chain employs TRBV29-1 and TRBJ2-1; TRBD2 matches 11 bases. The CDR3 runs 16 residues. Looked up from germline, CDR1 is SQVTM and CDR2 is ANQGSEA. The CDR3 nucleotides read TGCAGCGTCCCCCGCTGGCTAGCGGGAGGTCAGAATGAGCGGTTCTTC. It codes for CSVPRWLAGGQNERFF.